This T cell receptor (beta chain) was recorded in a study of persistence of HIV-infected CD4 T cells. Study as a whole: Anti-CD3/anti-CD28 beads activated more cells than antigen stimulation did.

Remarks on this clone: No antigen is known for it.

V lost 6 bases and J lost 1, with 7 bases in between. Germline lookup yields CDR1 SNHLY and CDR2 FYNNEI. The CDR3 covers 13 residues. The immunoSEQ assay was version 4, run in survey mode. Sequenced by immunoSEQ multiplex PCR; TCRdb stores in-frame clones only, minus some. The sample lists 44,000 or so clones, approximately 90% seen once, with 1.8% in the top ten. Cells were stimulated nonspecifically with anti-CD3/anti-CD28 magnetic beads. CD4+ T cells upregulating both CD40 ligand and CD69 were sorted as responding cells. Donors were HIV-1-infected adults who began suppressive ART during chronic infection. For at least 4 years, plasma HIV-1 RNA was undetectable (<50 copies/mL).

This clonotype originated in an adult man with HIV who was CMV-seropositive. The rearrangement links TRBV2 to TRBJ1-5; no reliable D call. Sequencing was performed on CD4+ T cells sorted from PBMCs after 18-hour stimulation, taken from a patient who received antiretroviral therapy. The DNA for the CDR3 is TGTGCCAGCAGCCGAGGGAGCAATCAGCCCCAGCATTTT. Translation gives CASSRGSNQPQHF.